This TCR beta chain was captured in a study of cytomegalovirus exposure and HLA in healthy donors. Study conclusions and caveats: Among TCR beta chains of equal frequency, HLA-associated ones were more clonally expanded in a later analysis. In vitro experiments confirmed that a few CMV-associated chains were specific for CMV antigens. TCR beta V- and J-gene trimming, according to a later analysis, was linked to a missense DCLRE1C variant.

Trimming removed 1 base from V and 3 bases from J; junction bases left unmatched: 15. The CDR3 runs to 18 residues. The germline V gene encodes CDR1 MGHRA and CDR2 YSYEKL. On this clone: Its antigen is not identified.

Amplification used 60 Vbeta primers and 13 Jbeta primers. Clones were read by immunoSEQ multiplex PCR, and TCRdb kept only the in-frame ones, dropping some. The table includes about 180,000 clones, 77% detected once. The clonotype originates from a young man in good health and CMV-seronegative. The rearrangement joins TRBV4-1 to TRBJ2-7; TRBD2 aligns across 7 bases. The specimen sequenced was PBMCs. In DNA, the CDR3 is TGCGCCAGCAGCCAAGGTATAGGACGCGGGTCGGGGGGCTACGAGCAGTACTTC. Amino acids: CASSQGIGRGSGGYEQYF.